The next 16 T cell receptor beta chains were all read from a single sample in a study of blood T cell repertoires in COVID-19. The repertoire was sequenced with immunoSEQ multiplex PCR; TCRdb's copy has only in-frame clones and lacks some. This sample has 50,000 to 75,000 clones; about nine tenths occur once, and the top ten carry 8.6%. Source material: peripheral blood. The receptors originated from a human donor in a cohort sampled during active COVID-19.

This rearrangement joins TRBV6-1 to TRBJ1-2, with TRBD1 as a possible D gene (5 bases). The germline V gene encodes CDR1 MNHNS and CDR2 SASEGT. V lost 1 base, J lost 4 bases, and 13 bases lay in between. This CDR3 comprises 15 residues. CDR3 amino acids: CASSEDWGDGYGYTF. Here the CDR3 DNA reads TGTGCCAGCAGTGAAGACTGGGGGGACGGCTATGGCTACACCTTC.

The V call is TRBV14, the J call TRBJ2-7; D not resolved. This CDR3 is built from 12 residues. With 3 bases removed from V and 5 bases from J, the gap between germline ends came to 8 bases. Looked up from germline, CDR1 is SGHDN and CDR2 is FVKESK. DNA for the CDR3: TGTGCCAGCAGCCACTCCTACGACGAGCAGTACTTC. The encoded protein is CASSHSYDEQYF.

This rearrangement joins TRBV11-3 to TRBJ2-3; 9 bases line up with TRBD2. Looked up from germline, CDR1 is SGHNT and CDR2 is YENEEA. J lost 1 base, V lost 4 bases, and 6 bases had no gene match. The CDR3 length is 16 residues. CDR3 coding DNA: TGTGCCAGCAGCTATAGCGGGAGTCTGGGCACAGATACGCAGTATTTT. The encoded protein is CASSYSGSLGTDTQYF.

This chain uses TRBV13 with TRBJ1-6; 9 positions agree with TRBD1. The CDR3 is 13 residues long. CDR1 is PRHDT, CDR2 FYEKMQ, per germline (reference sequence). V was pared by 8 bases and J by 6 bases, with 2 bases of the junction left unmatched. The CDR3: CASRDRVNSPLHF. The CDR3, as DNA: TGTGCCAGCCGGGACAGGGTTAATTCACCCCTCCACTTT.

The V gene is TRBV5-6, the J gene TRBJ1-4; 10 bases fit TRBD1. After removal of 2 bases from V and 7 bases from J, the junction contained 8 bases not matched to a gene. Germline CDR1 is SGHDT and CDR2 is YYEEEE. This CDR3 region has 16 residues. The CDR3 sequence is CASSFWDRGVSEKLFF. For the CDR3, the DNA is TGTGCCAGCAGCTTCTGGGACAGGGGTGTTAGTGAAAAACTGTTTTTT.

The CDR3 sequence: CSGSGSVRETQYF. CDR3 nucleotide sequence: TGCAGCGGTAGCGGGAGTGTTAGGGAGACCCAGTACTTC. This chain uses TRBV29-1 with TRBJ2-5; 9 nucleotides agree with TRBD2. The CDR3 is made up of 13 amino acids. Germline V lookup: CDR1 SQVTM, CDR2 ANQGSEA. Trimming cost V 7 bases and J 5 bases; bases outside gene matches: 8. Full variable domain (rest looked up from reference TRBV29-1 and TRBJ2-5): SAVISQKPSRDICQRGTSLTIQCQVDSQVTMMFWYRQQPGQSLTLIATANQGSEATYESGFVIDKFPISRPNLTFSTLTVSNMSPEDSSIYLCSGSGSVRETQYFGPGTRLLVL.

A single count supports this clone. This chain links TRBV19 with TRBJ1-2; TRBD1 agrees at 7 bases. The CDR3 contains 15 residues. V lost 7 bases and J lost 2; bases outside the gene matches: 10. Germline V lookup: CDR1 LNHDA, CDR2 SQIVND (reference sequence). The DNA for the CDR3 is TGTGCCAGTATCCCCGACAGGGAAGGGAACTATGGCTACACCTTC. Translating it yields CASIPDREGNYGYTF.

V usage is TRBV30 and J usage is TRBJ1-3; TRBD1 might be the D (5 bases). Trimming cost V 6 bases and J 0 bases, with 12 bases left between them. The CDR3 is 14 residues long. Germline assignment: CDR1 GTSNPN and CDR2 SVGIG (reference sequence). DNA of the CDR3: TGTGCCTGCCTACCAGGGTACTCTGGAAACACCATATATTTT. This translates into CACLPGYSGNTIYF.

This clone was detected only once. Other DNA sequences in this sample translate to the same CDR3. CDR3 nucleotides: TGTGCCAGCAGTGAAGCGGGTCGGGGGGCCCAGCATTTT. Translation gives CASSEAGRGAQHF. The chain uses TRBV2 and TRBJ1-5, with D maybe TRBD1 (5 bases). Between the trimmed V and J ends, which lost 0 bases and 11 bases, there was a span of 11 bases. CDR3 length equals 13 residues. Germline V gives CDR1 SNHLY, CDR2 FYNNEI.

The chain's CDR3 is CASSLRERKREFTDTQYF. The CDR3 DNA sequence: TGTGCCAGCAGCTTAAGGGAGCGCAAAAGGGAGTTTACAGATACGCAGTATTTT. This sequence joins TRBV7-3 and TRBJ2-3; the D gene is possibly TRBD2 (5 bases). Looked up from germline, CDR1 is SGHTA and CDR2 is FQGTGA. V was shortened by 1 base and J by 3 bases, with 20 bases between the two germline ends. The CDR3 extends over 18 amino acids.

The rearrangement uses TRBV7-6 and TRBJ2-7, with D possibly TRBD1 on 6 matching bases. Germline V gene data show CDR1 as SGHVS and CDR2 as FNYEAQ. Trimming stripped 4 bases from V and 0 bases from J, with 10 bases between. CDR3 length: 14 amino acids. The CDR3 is CASSSGTLSYEQYF. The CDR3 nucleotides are TGTGCCAGCAGCTCAGGGACACTCTCCTACGAGCAGTACTTC.

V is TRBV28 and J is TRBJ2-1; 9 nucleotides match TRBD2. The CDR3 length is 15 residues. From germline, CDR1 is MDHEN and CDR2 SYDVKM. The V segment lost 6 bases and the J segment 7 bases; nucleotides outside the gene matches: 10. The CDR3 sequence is CASSPIAGEGNEQFF. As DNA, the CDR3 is TGTGCCAGCAGCCCTATAGCGGGAGAGGGGAATGAGCAGTTCTTC.

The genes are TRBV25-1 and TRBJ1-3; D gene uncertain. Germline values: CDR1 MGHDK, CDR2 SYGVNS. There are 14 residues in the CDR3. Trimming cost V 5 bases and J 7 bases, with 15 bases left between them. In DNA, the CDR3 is TGTGCCAGCAGTAACCCCCCGCCGGTCAACACCATATATTTT. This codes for CASSNPPPVNTIYF.

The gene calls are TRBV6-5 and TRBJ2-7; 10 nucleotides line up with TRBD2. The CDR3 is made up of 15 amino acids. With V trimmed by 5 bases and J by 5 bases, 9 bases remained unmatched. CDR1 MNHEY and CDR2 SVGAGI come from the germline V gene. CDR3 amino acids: CASSQRAGGIDEQYF. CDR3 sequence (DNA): TGTGCCAGCAGTCAGAGAGCGGGAGGGATAGACGAGCAGTACTTC.

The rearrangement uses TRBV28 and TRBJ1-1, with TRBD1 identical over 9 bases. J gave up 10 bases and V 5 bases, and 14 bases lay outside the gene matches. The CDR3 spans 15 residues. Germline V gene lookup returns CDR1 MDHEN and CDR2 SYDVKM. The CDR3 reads CASSGTDRGALAAFF. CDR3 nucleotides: TGTGCCAGCAGTGGCACGGACAGGGGAGCACTAGCAGCTTTCTTT.

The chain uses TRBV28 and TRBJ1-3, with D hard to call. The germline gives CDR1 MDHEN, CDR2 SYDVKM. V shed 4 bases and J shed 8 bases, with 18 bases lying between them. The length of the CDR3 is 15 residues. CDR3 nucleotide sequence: TGTGCCAGCAGTTCCCAATCGGGTGGCGGGTACACCATATATTTT. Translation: CASSSQSGGGYTIYF.